These 15 T cell receptor beta chains were all obtained from the same sample, sequenced in a study of long-term antiretroviral therapy in people with HIV (dated 2022 in TCRdb). Sequencing of the TRB variable region was done with the immunoSEQ hsTCRB v3.0 assay at survey level resolution. The clones in this table, taken by TCRdb from immuneACCESS, are in-frame only. Not every clone is retained; where verified, under half of the shortfall comes from an unresolved V gene, and the cause of the rest is unknown. The table for this sample lists 38,000 or so clones; around 75% of them were counted only once. Of the sample, around 5.1% falls within the top ten clones. The sequencing here drew on unsorted PBMCs, taken 1.5 years after starting antiretroviral therapy. The receptors originated from a young man with HIV.

The chain combines TRBV18 with TRBJ2-1; TRBD2 matches 9 bases. The V gene's germline CDR1 is KGHSH and CDR2 LQKENI. The CDR3 has 16 amino acids. Losses at the gene ends were 3 bases for V and 4 bases for J; bases not matched to a gene: 7. The CDR3 spells CASSPRGGLIYNEQFF. CDR3 nucleotides: TGTGCCAGCTCACCGCGGGGGGGGCTAATTTACAATGAGCAGTTCTTC.

Only a few counts were recorded for this clone. The chain joins TRBV27 to TRBJ2-7, with 9 bases fitting TRBD1. The germline V gene encodes CDR1 MNHEY and CDR2 SMNVEV (reference sequence). CDR3 length equals 15 residues. V shed 2 bases, J shed 3 bases, and the junction held 5 bases outside the gene matches. CDR3 protein: CASSLQQGAFYEQYF. The CDR3 DNA reads as TGTGCCAGCAGTTTACAACAGGGGGCCTTCTACGAGCAGTACTTC.

J is TRBJ2-1 and V is TRBV28; 13 positions match TRBD2. Germline V gives CDR1 MDHEN, CDR2 SYDVKM. Unmatched junction bases numbered 7, after V lost 7 bases and J lost 1 base. The length of the CDR3 is 17 residues. CDR3 nucleotide sequence: TGTGCCAGCAAACTAGCGGGAGGGCCCAAGTCCTACAATGAGCAGTTCTTC. The encoded protein is CASKLAGGPKSYNEQFF.

This clone appeared once. The V gene is TRBV18, the J gene TRBJ2-7, with 11 bases aligning to TRBD2. V dropped 2 bases and J dropped 5; count of bases not matched to a gene: 5. The V gene's germline CDR1 is KGHSH and CDR2 LQKENI. This CDR3 has 15 residues. Here the CDR3 reads CASSPIHSGRDEQYF. CDR3 bases: TGTGCCAGCTCACCAATCCATAGCGGGAGGGACGAGCAGTACTTC.

The chain has TRBV28 and TRBJ1-3; a weak D match, TRBD1 (5 bases). The CDR3 loop spans 15 amino acids. Germline V gene sequence: CDR1 MDHEN, CDR2 SYDVKM. Between the trimmed V and J ends, which lost 5 bases and 0 bases, there was a span of 11 bases. CDR3 coding DNA: TGTGCCAGCAGTGGGGCGGACAACTCTGGAAACACCATATATTTT. It specifies CASSGADNSGNTIYF.

The chain uses TRBV18 and TRBJ2-2; tentatively, D is TRBD2 (5 bases). This CDR3 contains 16 residues. Germline V CDR1 and CDR2: KGHSH, LQKENI. V lost 2 bases and J lost 2, with 12 bases in between. For the CDR3, the DNA is TGTGCCAGCTCACCAGGGAGAAACCTTAACACCGGGGAGCTGTTTTTT. Translating gives CASSPGRNLNTGELFF.

This chain connects TRBV5-1 to TRBJ1-1, with 9 bases identical to TRBD1. The CDR3 spans 14 residues. The germline V gene has CDR1 SGHRS and CDR2 YFSETQ. Losses at the gene ends were 0 bases for V and 5 bases for J; bases not matched to a gene: 2. The CDR3 region has the DNA TGCGCCAGCAGCTTGGTAGACAGGGGGACTGAAGCTTTCTTT. Amino acid sequence: CASSLVDRGTEAFF. The full variable domain, completed using reference TRBV5-1 and TRBJ1-1, is KAGVTQTPRYLIKTRGQQVTLSCSPISGHRSVSWYQQTPGQGLQFLFEYFSETQRNKGNFPGRFSGRQFSNSRSEMNVSTLELGDSALYLCASSLVDRGTEAFFGQGTRLTVV.

The chain employs TRBV7-2 and TRBJ2-1, with D possibly matching TRBD2 (5 bases). V gave up 6 bases and J gave up 4 bases, with 16 bases separating them. The germline V gene has CDR1 SGHTA and CDR2 FQGNSA. CDR3 length: 15 residues. CDR3 DNA: TGTGCCAGCAGACGGACTGCCCGCAGTTACAATGAGCAGTTCTTC. Its translation: CASRRTARSYNEQFF. The full variable domain, completed using reference TRBV7-2 and TRBJ2-1, is GAGVSQSPSNKVTEKGKDVELRCDPISGHTALYWYRQSLGQGLEFLIYFQGNSAPDKSGLPSDRFSAERTGGSVSTLTIQRTQQEDSAVYLCASRRTARSYNEQFFGPGTRLTVL.

V and J are TRBV27 and TRBJ2-7, with D possibly TRBD2 on 5 matching bases. V was trimmed by 10 bases and J by 7 bases, leaving 17 bases between them. The CDR3 totals 12 residues. CDR1 is MNHEY, CDR2 SMNVEV, per germline (reference sequence). CDR3 loop: CATGNKGSEQYF. The CDR3 DNA is TGTGCCACCGGGAACAAGGGCTCGGAGCAGTACTTC.

J is TRBJ1-3 and V is TRBV7-8; D unclear. Germline V gene lookup returns CDR1 SGHVS and CDR2 FQNEAQ. CDR3 length equals 15 residues. V was pared by 2 bases and J by 4 bases, with 12 bases between. The CDR3 DNA follows: TGTGCCAGCAGCTTATCGGTGGGTTTCGGAAACACCATATATTTT. Translated: CASSLSVGFGNTIYF.

This chain links TRBV30 with TRBJ2-5; D uncertain. CDR3 length equals 15 residues. The V gene lost 0 bases and the J gene lost 2 bases, with 13 bases spanning the gap. The germline V gene has CDR1 GTSNPN and CDR2 SVGIG (reference sequence). The CDR3 DNA reads as TGTGCCTGGAGTGTTAGGAACCTGAATCAAGAGACCCAGTACTTC. This sequence encodes CAWSVRNLNQETQYF.

The rearrangement uses TRBV7-2 and TRBJ1-5; 9 nucleotides align to TRBD1. Losses at the gene ends were 5 bases for V and 1 base for J; bases not matched to a gene: 3. The CDR3 sequence is 15 residues long. The germline V gene encodes CDR1 SGHTA and CDR2 FQGNSA. The CDR3 sequence: CASSRDRVSNQPQHF. CDR3 nucleotide sequence: TGTGCCAGCAGCCGGGACAGGGTCAGCAATCAGCCCCAGCATTTT.

This chain connects TRBV5-4 to TRBJ2-2; D ambiguous. Germline values: CDR1 SGHNT, CDR2 YYREEE (reference sequence). V was cut by 0 bases and J by 1 base, with 1 base left in between. This CDR3 contains 13 residues. The CDR3 protein is CASSLGNTGELFF. The CDR3 DNA is TGTGCCAGCAGCTTGGGGAACACCGGGGAGCTGTTTTTT. Full variable domain (rest looked up from reference TRBV5-4 and TRBJ2-2): ETGVTQSPTHLIKTRGQQVTLRCSSQSGHNTVSWYQQALGQGPQFIFQYYREEENGRGNFPPRFSGLQFPNYSSELNVNALELDDSALYLCASSLGNTGELFFGEGSRLTVL.

V and J are TRBV20-1 and TRBJ1-5, with unresolved D. The CDR3 has 10 amino acids. Trimming stripped 6 bases from V and 3 bases from J, with 3 bases between. Germline V lookup: CDR1 DFQATT, CDR2 SNEGSKA (reference sequence). DNA for the CDR3: TGCAGTGCCAACAATCAGCCCCAGCATTTT. Amino acid sequence: CSANNQPQHF.

This chain links TRBV29-1 with TRBJ2-1; 7 bases are a match to TRBD2. CDR3 length: 13 residues. V lost 1 base and J lost 7; bases outside the gene matches: 4. Germline CDR1 and CDR2: SQVTM and ANQGSEA. The CDR3 loop is CSVEALAKNEQFF. The CDR3 DNA follows: TGCAGCGTTGAAGCACTAGCGAAGAATGAGCAGTTCTTC.